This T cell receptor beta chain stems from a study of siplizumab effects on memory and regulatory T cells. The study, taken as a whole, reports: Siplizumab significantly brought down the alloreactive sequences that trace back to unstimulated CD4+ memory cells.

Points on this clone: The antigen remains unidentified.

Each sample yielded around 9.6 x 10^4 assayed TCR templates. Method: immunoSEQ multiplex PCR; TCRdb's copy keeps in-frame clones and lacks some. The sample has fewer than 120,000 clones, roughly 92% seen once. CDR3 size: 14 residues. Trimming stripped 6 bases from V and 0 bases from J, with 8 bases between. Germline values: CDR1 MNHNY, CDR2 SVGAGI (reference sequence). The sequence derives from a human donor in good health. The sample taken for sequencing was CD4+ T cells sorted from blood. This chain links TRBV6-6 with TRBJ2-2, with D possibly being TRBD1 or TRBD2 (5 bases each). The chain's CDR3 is CASSRDPNTGELFF. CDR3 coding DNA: TGTGCCAGCAGCCGGGACCCGAACACCGGGGAGCTGTTTTTT.